This TCR beta chain was sequenced in a study of cytomegalovirus exposure and HLA in healthy donors. Whole-study context: Among the approximately 400 donors who were genotyped, approximately 83% fell in the genetic ancestry cluster that is associated with self-reported Caucasian donors. Study-level points and caveats: As a later analysis showed, a missense DCLRE1C variant was linked to trimming of TCR beta V- and J-genes. Highest at DRB1 and lowest at HLA-C, TCR association rates differed among HLA loci in a later analysis.

The CDR3 sequence is 14 residues long. Trimming left V 0 bases short and J 1 base short, with 6 bases between. CDR1 and CDR2 from the germline V gene are SGHNT and YYREEE (reference sequence). This clone has only a few counts. The target antigen is unknown. The PCR made use of 60 Vbeta and 13 Jbeta primers. Original methodology: Later, about 80 million unique TCR beta chains were counted in an analysis, and some 11 million of them were shared. Sequencing used immunoSEQ multiplex PCR; TCRdb keeps in-frame clones, though not all of them. That table furnishes V, J and clone size, whereas the DNA furnished D and trimming. Of about 150,000 clones listed, over 75% are singletons.

This rearrangement joins TRBV5-4 to TRBJ2-3, with a possible D match to TRBD2 (5 bases). The clonotype comes from a woman in her 30s in good health and CMV-seronegative. The material sequenced was PBMCs. The CDR3 bases are TGTGCCAGCAGCTTGGGGGGAGGCACAGATACGCAGTATTTT. Its translation is CASSLGGGTDTQYF.